This TCR beta chain was obtained from a study of CD8 T cell repertoires and HIV-1 epitope variants (dated by TCRdb to 2020 to 2022). With respect to the entire study: Twenty-five peptides representing autologous and known Gag and Nef epitope variants were each used to stimulate T cells in separate culture wells. A CMV, EBV and flu peptide pool, the Ebola AY9 epitope as negative control, and a no-peptide well were included as control conditions. The epitopes tested covered three Gag epitope families plus Nef HW9 and YT9. T cells were enriched with the EasySep Human T Cell Enrichment Kit and co-cultured with equal numbers of autologous T cell-negative cells as antigen-presenting cells. The cultures were grown for approximately 9 days in IMDM with gentamicin, and half of the media was changed on days 3 and 7 with IL-2, IL-7 and IL-15 added. A 1M T cell aliquot was kept as an uncultured baseline condition, separate from the 83 T cell cultures. Running each culture condition in triplicate, except for one peptide done in duplicate, gave a total of around 90 T cell cultures.

This clone appeared a single time. It lacks a known antigen. No base quality information exists; no much larger clone differs at one position. What the research found in general, with its limitations: The assay could identify only TCR beta chains and pointed to proliferation in response to antigen, not to T cell function or cytokine profile. Roughly five clonotypes recognized the Nef KF9 family and one clonotype recognized the HW9 family, while no responses to the TAALDMSHF plasma variant were seen. The study identified eight to ten antigen-specific TCR beta clonotypes, roughly 6 of which appeared to be cross-reactive for autologous or known escape epitope variants.

Sequencing of TCR beta CDR3 regions was performed at survey depth on the immunoSEQ platform. The QIAamp DNA micro kit was used to extract genomic DNA from every cultured and uncultured CD8+ T cell population. In the authors' own workflow: Any sample with under 5,000 productive reads was excluded, and this exclusion removed about 6.5% of the roughly 75 cultures stimulated with HIV peptides. Sequences were trimmed to CDR3 by a MANAFEST web app, and nonproductive sequences, CDR3s under 5 amino acids, and sequences not starting with C or ending with F/W were removed. Clonotypes were classified as antigen-specific only if expansion was observed in at least 2 of 3 replicates versus the no-peptide control at FDR 0.01, only within one epitope family. Specific clonotypes also needed at least fivefold higher frequency than in wells stimulated with peptides from other epitope families. TCRdb provides this immuneACCESS table in a form limited to in-frame rearrangements. Some clones are lacking; in checked studies, under half of them reflect an unresolved V gene, and why the rest are absent is not known. That table gives V, J and clone size, and the DNA gave D and trimming. The sample contains several thousand clones, approximately 70% of them found a single time. Roughly 43% of the sample is in the top ten clones.

The EasySep Human CD8+ T Cell Enrichment Kit was used on day 10 to isolate CD8+ T cells from every culture. V is reduced by 3 bases and J by 2 bases, leaving a spacing of 11 bases between them. CDR1 is given as MDHEN and CDR2 as SYDVKM, both from the germline V gene. The CDR3 sequence holds 15 residues, the cysteine and phenylalanine included. Solely the CDR3 DNA is kept, with 45 bases framed from the first base. The sequence came from a male donor with HIV. Sequencing used cultured CD8+ T cells derived from PBMCs. Recombination linked TRBV28 to TRBJ1-5; TRBD1 is possibly the D segment (5 matching bases). The CDR3 loop reads CASSLGVTGNQPQHF. The nucleotide sequence is TGTGCCAGCAGTTTGGGGGTAACCGGCAATCAGCCCCAGCATTTT.